This T cell receptor beta chain derives from a study of cytomegalovirus exposure and HLA in healthy donors. Study conclusions and caveats: In a later analysis, productive TCRs from donors in an Asian-associated ancestry cluster reportedly carried fewer N-insertions than the cohort mean.

The PCR was carried out with 60 Vbeta primers and 13 Jbeta primers. TCRdb keeps only in-frame clones here, not all; method: immunoSEQ multiplex PCR. Among about 100,000 clones listed, 75% to 80% were seen once. This clone turned up a few times. No antigen is known for it. V gave up 10 bases and J gave up 4 bases, with 17 bases separating them. Germline CDR1 and CDR2: LNHDA and SQIVND (reference sequence). The CDR3 extends over 14 amino acids. The specimen sequenced was PBMCs. The chain carries TRBV19 and TRBJ2-1; D may be TRBD2 (6 bases). The TCR sequence derives from a male donor in good health and CMV-seropositive. The CDR3 reads CATRGRREYNEQFF. CDR3 nucleotides: TGTGCCACCCGGGGGAGGCGGGAATACAATGAGCAGTTCTTC.